One and the same sample provided the 29 T cell receptor beta chains below, sequenced in a study of T cell clones after liver transplantation. The data were produced by immunoSEQ multiplex PCR, yet TCRdb's version contains in-frame clones alone and is incomplete. The sample includes 70,000 to 85,000 clones, 75% to 90% of them seen just once. This sample comprised CD4+ T cells from blood, obtained before liver transplant. Receptors were obtained from a human donor who received a liver transplant.

The rearrangement links TRBV18 to TRBJ2-1, with D perhaps assigned TRBD1 or TRBD2 (5 bases each). The CDR3 loop spans 15 amino acids. Trimming pared 6 bases from V and 1 base from J, leaving 13 bases between. CDR1 KGHSH and CDR2 LQKENI come from the germline V gene. The chain's CDR3 is CASSPGTASYNEQFF. The CDR3, as DNA: TGTGCCAGCTCTCCCGGGACCGCTTCCTACAATGAGCAGTTCTTC.

V usage is TRBV19 and J usage is TRBJ2-7; 7 nucleotides agree with TRBD1. Trimming cost V 5 bases and J 4 bases; bases outside gene matches: 8. This CDR3 region has 14 residues. The germline gives CDR1 LNHDA, CDR2 SQIVND (reference sequence). DNA for the CDR3: TGTGCCAGTAGTTCGCAGACAGGGAGTTACGAGCAGTACTTC. This sequence encodes CASSSQTGSYEQYF.

The chain is built from TRBV7-9 and TRBJ2-7; 7 bases match TRBD1. V lost 7 bases, J lost 0 bases, and 6 bases stayed unmatched. Per germline, CDR1 SEHNR and CDR2 FQNEAQ (reference sequence). The CDR3 loop spans 14 amino acids. The CDR3 coding sequence is TGTGCCAGCACCGGGACAGCTCTCTCCTACGAGCAGTACTTC. This codes for CASTGTALSYEQYF.

This rearrangement joins TRBV7-9 to TRBJ2-3; 7 bases agree with TRBD1. The CDR3 is made up of 17 amino acids. Germline assignment: CDR1 SEHNR and CDR2 FQNEAQ (reference sequence). The V and J ends lost 5 bases and 3 bases, in that order; junction bases with no gene match: 14. The CDR3 sequence: CASSPRGNRGLTDTQYF. In nucleotides, the CDR3 is TGTGCCAGCAGCCCTAGGGGAAATAGGGGGCTGACAGATACGCAGTATTTT. The full variable domain, completed using reference TRBV7-9 and TRBJ2-3, is DTGVSQNPRHKITKRGQNVTFRCDPISEHNRLYWYRQTLGQGPEFLTYFQNEAQLEKSRLLSDRFSAERPKGSFSTLEIQRTEQGDSAMYLCASSPRGNRGLTDTQYFGPGTRLTVL.

In the case of this clone: The sample carries other DNA sequences with the same CDR3. The V call is TRBV7-2, the J call TRBJ1-5, with no clear D. Germline assignment: CDR1 SGHTA and CDR2 FQGNSA. This CDR3 spans 13 amino acids. Trimming cost V 4 bases and J 4 bases, with 8 bases left between them. CDR3 region: CASSSGPNQPQHF. The DNA for the CDR3 is TGTGCCAGCAGCTCTGGACCTAATCAGCCCCAGCATTTT. Supplemented by reference TRBV7-2 and TRBJ1-5, the full variable domain reads GAGVSQSPSNKVTEKGKDVELRCDPISGHTALYWYRQSLGQGLEFLIYFQGNSAPDKSGLPSDRFSAERTGGSVSTLTIQRTQQEDSAVYLCASSSGPNQPQHFGDGTRLSIL.

The CDR3 nucleotides read TGCGCCAGCAGCTTGGAAGGAGGGATTGGAACCGGGGAGCTGTTTTTT. Its protein is CASSLEGGIGTGELFF. The rearrangement joins TRBV5-1 to TRBJ2-2, with D maybe TRBD2 (6 bases). The germline CDR1 and CDR2 sequences are SGHRS and YFSETQ. The CDR3 runs to 16 residues. Trimming removed 0 bases at V and 5 bases at J, with 14 bases between.

V is TRBV5-1 and J is TRBJ1-1; D gene uncertain. The length of the CDR3 is 15 residues. V was cut by 0 bases and J by 7 bases, with 16 bases left in between. Per the germline V gene, CDR1 is SGHRS and CDR2 is YFSETQ. CDR3 sequence reads: CASSLVNFGPNEAFF. In DNA form, the CDR3 reads TGCGCCAGCAGCTTGGTAAATTTCGGCCCCAATGAAGCTTTCTTT.

In this sample, this clone turned up a few times. This chain uses TRBV28 with TRBJ2-7; D may be TRBD1 or TRBD2 (5 bases each). The length of the CDR3 is 13 residues. Trimming removed 6 bases from V and 3 bases from J, with 12 bases in between. The V gene's germline CDR1 is MDHEN and CDR2 SYDVKM. CDR3 protein: CASRGPLGYEQYF. The CDR3 nucleotides are TGTGCCAGCAGGGGACCCCTAGGCTACGAGCAGTACTTC. The complete variable domain, with remaining parts taken from reference TRBV28 and TRBJ2-7, reads DVKVTQSSRYLVKRTGEKVFLECVQDMDHENMFWYRQDPGLGLRLIYFSYDVKMKEKGDIPEGYSVSREKKERFSLILESASTNQTSMYLCASRGPLGYEQYFGPGTRLTVT.

The chain uses TRBV19 and TRBJ1-3, with a tentative D call TRBD1 (5 bases). The CDR3 loop spans 14 amino acids. Trimming left V 7 bases short and J 3 bases short, with 13 bases between. The germline CDR1 and CDR2 sequences are LNHDA and SQIVND (reference sequence). As DNA, the CDR3 is TGTGCCAGTACCCCCCGGGGGTTTGGAAACACCATATATTTT. Its protein is CASTPRGFGNTIYF.

The V gene is TRBV27, the J gene TRBJ2-7; 8 bases fit TRBD1. The length of the CDR3 is 15 residues. The germline gives CDR1 MNHEY, CDR2 SMNVEV (reference sequence). The junction had 8 bases not matched to a gene; V was cut back by 4 bases and J by 3 bases. CDR3 sequence (DNA): TGTGCCAGCAGTTCCCAGGGGGCCACGGGCTACGAGCAGTACTTC. This codes for CASSSQGATGYEQYF.

In its sample, this clone was seen once. V and J are TRBV29-1 and TRBJ2-3, with 7 bases aligning to TRBD1. The junction had 10 bases not matched to a gene; V was cut back by 2 bases and J by 5 bases. CDR3 length equals 15 residues. Germline V gene sequence: CDR1 SQVTM, CDR2 ANQGSEA. The CDR3 bases are TGCAGCGTTGAAAGCCCCGACAGGGCAATAGATACGCAGTATTTT. Translated: CSVESPDRAIDTQYF.

The chain has TRBV2 and TRBJ1-1, with D tentatively TRBD1 (5 bases). Trimming shortened V by 5 bases and J by 4 bases, and 17 bases separated the two germline ends. This CDR3 contains 15 residues. Germline V gene data show CDR1 as SNHLY and CDR2 as FYNNEI. The CDR3 DNA reads TGTGCCAGCAGTCCCCTGGGGGTAGGGAGCACTGAAGCTTTCTTT. It translates to CASSPLGVGSTEAFF.

This chain links TRBV5-8 with TRBJ1-4; D remains unclear. Germline CDR1 reads SGHTS; CDR2 reads YDEGEE. Trimming stripped 1 base from V and 5 bases from J, with 0 bases between. The CDR3 is 11 amino acids. CDR3 nucleotides: TGTGCCAGCAGCTTGAATGAAAAACTGTTTTTT. Protein product: CASSLNEKLFF.

The chain links TRBV28 to TRBJ2-7, with 7 nucleotides matching TRBD1. This CDR3 is built from 15 residues. The germline gives CDR1 MDHEN, CDR2 SYDVKM. The V gene end was trimmed by 6 bases and the J gene end by 5 bases; junction bases not matched to a gene: 13. The CDR3 loop reads CASSFLRQGTNEQYF. In nucleotides, the CDR3 is TGTGCCAGCAGCTTCCTACGACAGGGAACTAACGAGCAGTACTTC.

The table lists this clone with a few counts. The chain uses TRBV5-4 and TRBJ2-2; D gene unclear. CDR1 and CDR2 from the germline V gene are SGHNT and YYREEE (reference sequence). CDR3 length equals 13 residues. The germline V and J ends were trimmed by 3 bases and 1 base, with 4 bases remaining between them. CDR3 sequence reads: CASSSENTGELFF. DNA for the CDR3: TGTGCCAGCAGCTCCGAGAACACCGGGGAGCTGTTTTTT.

For the CDR3, the DNA is TGTGCCAGCAGCGTAACCCCAGGGGTCTACAATGAGCAGTTCTTC. Protein: CASSVTPGVYNEQFF. This rearrangement joins TRBV9 to TRBJ2-1, with a possible D match to TRBD1 (6 bases). Germline V gene lookup returns CDR1 SGDLS and CDR2 YYNGEE. With 1 base removed from V and 3 bases from J, the gap between germline ends came to 11 bases. The CDR3 runs 15 residues.

The J gene is TRBJ1-1, the V gene TRBV6-5; tentative D call: TRBD1 (5 bases). This CDR3 comprises 14 residues. The V gene's germline CDR1 is MNHEY and CDR2 SVGAGI. V lost 7 bases and J 1 base, leaving 13 bases between the germline ends. The CDR3: CASTQRGANTEAFF. The CDR3 bases are TGTGCCAGCACCCAACGAGGGGCGAACACTGAAGCTTTCTTT.

The chain links TRBV7-2 to TRBJ2-3, with D possibly being TRBD2 (5 bases). This CDR3 has 16 amino acids. The germline V gene encodes CDR1 SGHTA and CDR2 FQGNSA. The V gene lost 5 bases and the J gene lost 2 bases, with 17 bases spanning the gap. Here the CDR3 reads CASSPRGAAYTDTQYF. DNA of the CDR3: TGTGCCAGCAGCCCCCGGGGAGCGGCTTACACAGATACGCAGTATTTT.

The gene calls are TRBV15 and TRBJ2-1, with D perhaps matching TRBD1 or TRBD2 (5 bases each). V lost 0 bases and J lost 0, with 18 bases in between. In germline, CDR1 is LNHNV, CDR2 YYDKDF (reference sequence). This CDR3 is 19 amino acids long. CDR3 DNA: TGTGCCACCAGCAGAGATTCATGGGGCGCTAGCAGCTCCTACAATGAGCAGTTCTTC. As protein: CATSRDSWGASSSYNEQFF. The full variable domain, in which reference TRBV15 and TRBJ2-1 provide the parts outside the CDR3, is DAMVIQNPRYQVTQFGKPVTLSCSQTLNHNVMYWYQQKSSQAPKLLFHYYDKDFNNEADTPDNFQSRRPNTSFCFLDIRSPGLGDTAMYLCATSRDSWGASSSYNEQFFGPGTRLTVL.

On this clone itself: This same CDR3 is encoded by further DNA sequences in the sample. J is TRBJ2-2 and V is TRBV11-3; D unresolved. In germline, CDR1 is SGHNT, CDR2 YENEEA. The CDR3 consists of 16 residues. Trimming cost V 5 bases and J 0 bases, with 13 bases left between them. The CDR3 is CASSPAGRPNTGELFF. CDR3 sequence (DNA): TGTGCCAGCAGCCCAGCCGGCAGGCCGAACACCGGGGAGCTGTTTTTT.

This clone showed up just a few times. The chain couples TRBV19 to TRBJ1-4; 8 bases are shared with TRBD1. Germline V gives CDR1 LNHDA, CDR2 SQIVND (reference sequence). V dropped 9 bases and J dropped 2; count of bases not matched to a gene: 8. The CDR3 length is 15 residues. The CDR3 here is CASRETGDTNEKLFF. In DNA, the CDR3 is TGTGCCAGCAGAGAGACAGGGGATACTAATGAAAAACTGTTTTTT.

The rearrangement uses TRBV28 and TRBJ1-3; D may be TRBD1 (5 bases). Trimming took 3 bases from V and 0 from J, leaving 12 bases between them. Germline V gene sequence: CDR1 MDHEN, CDR2 SYDVKM. CDR3 length: 16 amino acids. CDR3 in amino acids: CASSLSGTYSGNTIYF. The CDR3 nucleotides read TGTGCCAGCAGTTTGAGCGGGACCTACTCTGGAAACACCATATATTTT.

The chain joins TRBV2 to TRBJ1-2, with D possibly matching TRBD1 (5 bases). The germline CDR1 and CDR2 sequences are SNHLY and FYNNEI. Deletions cut 2 bases from V and 4 bases from J, with 11 bases between. The CDR3 covers 14 residues. CDR3 protein: CASSESGGGYGYTF. The CDR3 DNA reads TGTGCCAGCAGTGAATCGGGGGGTGGCTATGGCTACACCTTC.

In DNA, the CDR3 is TGCGCCAGCAGTGGCCCTCAGAATGAGCAGTTCTTC. Residues: CASSGPQNEQFF. The J gene is TRBJ2-1, the V gene TRBV10-1; D call uncertain. CDR1 is WNHNN and CDR2 is SYGVQD in the germline V gene (reference sequence). V was pared by 4 bases and J by 7 bases, with 8 bases between. The CDR3 runs to 12 residues.

CDR3 in DNA: TGTGCCAGCAGCATCCGAGACAGGGGCTCCTACAATGAGCAGTTCTTC. Translating it yields CASSIRDRGSYNEQFF. V and J are TRBV7-2 and TRBJ2-1; TRBD1 aligns across 8 bases. V lost 5 bases to trimming and J lost 0 bases; unmatched junction nucleotides: 6. The CDR3 runs 16 residues. The V gene's germline CDR1 is SGHTA and CDR2 FQGNSA.

This clone was observed many times. This chain joins TRBV2 and TRBJ2-3; TRBD2 might be the D (6 bases). From germline, CDR1 is SNHLY and CDR2 FYNNEI. The CDR3 has 14 residues. V was shortened by 3 bases and J by 7 bases, with 14 bases between the two germline ends. CDR3 coding DNA: TGTGCCAGCAGTGATACACTAGCCGGGAATACGCAGTATTTT. Amino acids: CASSDTLAGNTQYF.

This CDR3 reads CASSLGLAGYTQYF. DNA for the CDR3: TGTGCCAGCAGCCTTGGACTAGCGGGATATACGCAGTATTTT. The chain recombines TRBV7-9 with TRBJ2-3; 12 positions agree with TRBD2. The CDR3 is made up of 14 amino acids. Germline values: CDR1 SEHNR, CDR2 FQNEAQ (reference sequence). The V gene end was trimmed by 5 bases and the J gene end by 7 bases; junction bases not matched to a gene: 4.

This chain joins TRBV10-3 and TRBJ1-4; no definite D call. V was pared by 11 bases and J by 8 bases, with 12 bases between. The CDR3 is 11 residues long. The V gene's germline CDR1 is ENHRY and CDR2 SYGVKD. CDR3 region: CAAGLGEKLFF. In nucleotides, the CDR3 is TGTGCCGCCGGATTGGGGGAAAAACTGTTTTTT.

V and J are TRBV5-1 and TRBJ2-5; D is possibly TRBD2 (6 bases). Germline values: CDR1 SGHRS, CDR2 YFSETQ. The CDR3 runs to 17 residues. The V and J ends lost 4 bases and 3 bases respectively, with 22 bases between them. In DNA, the CDR3 is TGCGCCAGCAGCGGGCCCAGGGACTCAGCTTTCGAAGAGACCCAGTACTTC. It translates to CASSGPRDSAFEETQYF. Variable domain in full (rest from reference TRBV5-1 and TRBJ2-5): KAGVTQTPRYLIKTRGQQVTLSCSPISGHRSVSWYQQTPGQGLQFLFEYFSETQRNKGNFPGRFSGRQFSNSRSEMNVSTLELGDSALYLCASSGPRDSAFEETQYFGPGTRLLVL.